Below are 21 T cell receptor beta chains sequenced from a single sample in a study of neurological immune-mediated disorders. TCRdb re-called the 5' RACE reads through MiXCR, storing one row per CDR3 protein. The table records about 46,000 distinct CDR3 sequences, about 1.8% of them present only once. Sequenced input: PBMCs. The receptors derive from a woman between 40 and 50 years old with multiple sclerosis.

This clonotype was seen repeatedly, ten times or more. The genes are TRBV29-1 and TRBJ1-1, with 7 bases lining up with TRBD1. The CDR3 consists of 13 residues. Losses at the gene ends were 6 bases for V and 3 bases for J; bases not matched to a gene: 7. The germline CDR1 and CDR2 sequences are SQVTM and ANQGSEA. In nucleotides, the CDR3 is TGCAGCGTCGGACAGGATTTTTACACTGAAGCTTTCTTT. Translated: CSVGQDFYTEAFF.

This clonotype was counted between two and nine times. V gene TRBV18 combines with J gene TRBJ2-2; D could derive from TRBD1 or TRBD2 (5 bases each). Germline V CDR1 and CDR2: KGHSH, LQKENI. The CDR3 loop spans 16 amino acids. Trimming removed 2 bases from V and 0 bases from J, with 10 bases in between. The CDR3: CASSPGTGANTGELFF. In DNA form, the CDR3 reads TGTGCCAGCTCACCAGGGACGGGCGCGAACACCGGGGAGCTGTTTTTT.

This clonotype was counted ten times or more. CDR3 protein: CSARIRRGREQYF. The CDR3 DNA reads as TGCAGTGCTAGAATTCGGCGGGGGCGGGAGCAGTACTTC. The chain has TRBV20-1 and TRBJ2-7; maybe TRBD2 (7 bases). The germline CDR1 and CDR2 sequences are DFQATT and SNEGSKA (reference sequence). CDR3 length: 13 amino acids. The V gene lost 2 bases and the J gene lost 7 bases, with 15 bases spanning the gap.

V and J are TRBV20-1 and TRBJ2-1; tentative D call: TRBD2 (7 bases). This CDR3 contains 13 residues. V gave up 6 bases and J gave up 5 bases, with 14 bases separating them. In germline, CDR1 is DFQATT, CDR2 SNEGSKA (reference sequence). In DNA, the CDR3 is TGCAGTGCCACCCGGGGGGCGAACAATGAGCAGTTCTTC. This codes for CSATRGANNEQFF.

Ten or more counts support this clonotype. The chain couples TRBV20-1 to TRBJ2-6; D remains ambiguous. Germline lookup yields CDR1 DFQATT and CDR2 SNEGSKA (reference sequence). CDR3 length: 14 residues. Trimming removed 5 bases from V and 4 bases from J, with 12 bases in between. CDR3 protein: CSAYPRSGANVLTF. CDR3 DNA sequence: TGCAGTGCTTATCCTAGGTCCGGGGCCAACGTCCTGACTTTC.

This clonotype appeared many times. CDR3 nucleotides: TGCGCCAGCCGCCCGGGCCCAAATCAGCCCCAGCATTTT. Protein: CASRPGPNQPQHF. The chain has TRBV5-1 and TRBJ1-5; D is undetermined. V was cut by 7 bases and J by 4 bases, with 12 bases left in between. The CDR3 is 13 residues long. The V gene's germline CDR1 is SGHRS and CDR2 YFSETQ.

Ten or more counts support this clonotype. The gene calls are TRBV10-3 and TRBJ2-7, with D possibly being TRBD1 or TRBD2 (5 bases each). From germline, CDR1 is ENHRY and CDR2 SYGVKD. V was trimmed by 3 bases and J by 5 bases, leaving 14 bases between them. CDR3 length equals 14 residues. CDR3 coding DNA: TGTGCCATCAGTGACGGGACCTGGGGCAACGAGCAGTACTTC. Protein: CAISDGTWGNEQYF.

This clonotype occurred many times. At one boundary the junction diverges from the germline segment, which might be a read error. CDR3 bases: TGTGCCAGCTCACCCCTGGGTCGGAACTCTGAAGCTTTCTTT. This translates into CASSPLGRNSEAFF. The chain recombines TRBV18 with TRBJ1-1; unclear D gene. Germline V gene data show CDR1 as KGHSH and CDR2 as LQKENI. This CDR3 region has 14 residues.

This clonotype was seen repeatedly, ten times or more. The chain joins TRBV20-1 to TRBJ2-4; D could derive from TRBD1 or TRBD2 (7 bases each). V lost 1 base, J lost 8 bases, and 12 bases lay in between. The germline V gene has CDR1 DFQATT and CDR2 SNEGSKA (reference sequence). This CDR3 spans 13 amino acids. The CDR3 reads CSARAQGGHIQYF. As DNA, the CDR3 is TGCAGTGCTAGAGCTCAGGGGGGGCACATTCAGTACTTC.

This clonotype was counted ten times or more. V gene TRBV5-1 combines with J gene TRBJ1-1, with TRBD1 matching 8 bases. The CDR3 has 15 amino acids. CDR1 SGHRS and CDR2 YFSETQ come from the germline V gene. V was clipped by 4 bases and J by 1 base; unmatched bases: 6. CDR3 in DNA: TGCGCCAGCAGCCAAGGGACAGGATGGAACACTGAAGCTTTCTTT. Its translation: CASSQGTGWNTEAFF. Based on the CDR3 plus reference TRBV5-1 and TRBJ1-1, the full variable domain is KAGVTQTPRYLIKTRGQQVTLSCSPISGHRSVSWYQQTPGQGLQFLFEYFSETQRNKGNFPGRFSGRQFSNSRSEMNVSTLELGDSALYLCASSQGTGWNTEAFFGQGTRLTVV.

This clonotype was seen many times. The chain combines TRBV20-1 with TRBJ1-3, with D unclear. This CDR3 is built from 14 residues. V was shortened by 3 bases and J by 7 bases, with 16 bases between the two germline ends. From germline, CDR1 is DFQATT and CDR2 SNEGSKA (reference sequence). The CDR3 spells CSASIPLTGNTIYF. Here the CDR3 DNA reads TGCAGTGCTAGTATTCCTTTAACGGGGAACACCATATATTTT.

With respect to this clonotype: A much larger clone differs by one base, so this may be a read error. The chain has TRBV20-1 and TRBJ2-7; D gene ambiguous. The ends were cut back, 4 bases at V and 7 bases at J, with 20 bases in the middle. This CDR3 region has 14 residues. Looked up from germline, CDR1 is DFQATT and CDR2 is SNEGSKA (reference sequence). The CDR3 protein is CSAMTPQSAQEQYF. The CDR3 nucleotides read TGCAGTGCTATGACTCCGCAGTCGGCTCAAGAGCAGTACTTC.

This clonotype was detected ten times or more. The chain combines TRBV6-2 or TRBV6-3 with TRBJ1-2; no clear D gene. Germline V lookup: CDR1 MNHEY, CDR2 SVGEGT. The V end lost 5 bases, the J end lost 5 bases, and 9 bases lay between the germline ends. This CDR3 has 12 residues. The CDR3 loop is CASSRGGYGYTF. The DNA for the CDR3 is TGTGCCAGCAGTCGAGGCGGTTATGGCTACACCTTC.

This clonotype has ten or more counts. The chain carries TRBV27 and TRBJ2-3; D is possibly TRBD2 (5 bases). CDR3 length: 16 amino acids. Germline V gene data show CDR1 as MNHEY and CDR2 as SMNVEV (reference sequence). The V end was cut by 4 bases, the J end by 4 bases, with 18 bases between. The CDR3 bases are TGTGCCAGCAGTTCCCGGGAAACTAGTGTTCCAGATACGCAGTATTTT. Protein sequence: CASSSRETSVPDTQYF.

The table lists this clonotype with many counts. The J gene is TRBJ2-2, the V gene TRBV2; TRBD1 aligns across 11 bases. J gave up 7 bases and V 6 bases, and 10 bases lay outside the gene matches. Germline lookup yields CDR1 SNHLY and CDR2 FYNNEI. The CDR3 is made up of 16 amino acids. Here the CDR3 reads CASRTDRGRRNGELFF. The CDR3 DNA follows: TGTGCCAGCAGGACGGACAGGGGGCGTAGGAACGGGGAGCTGTTTTTT.

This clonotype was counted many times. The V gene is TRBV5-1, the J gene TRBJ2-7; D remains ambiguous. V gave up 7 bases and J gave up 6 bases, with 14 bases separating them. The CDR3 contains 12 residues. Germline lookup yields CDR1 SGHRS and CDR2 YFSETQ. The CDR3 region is CASGHISSEQYF. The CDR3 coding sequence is TGCGCCAGCGGCCACATAAGCTCCGAGCAGTACTTC.

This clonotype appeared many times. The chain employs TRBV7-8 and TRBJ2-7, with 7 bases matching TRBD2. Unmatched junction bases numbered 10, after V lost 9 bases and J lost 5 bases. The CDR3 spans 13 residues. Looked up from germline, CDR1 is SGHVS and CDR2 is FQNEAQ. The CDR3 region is CASLEAGYDEQYF. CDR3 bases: TGTGCCAGTTTGGAAGCGGGGTACGACGAGCAGTACTTC.

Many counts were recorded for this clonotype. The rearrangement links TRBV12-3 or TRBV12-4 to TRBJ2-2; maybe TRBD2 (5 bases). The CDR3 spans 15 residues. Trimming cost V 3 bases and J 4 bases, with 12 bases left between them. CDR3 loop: CASSLVRAGTGELFF. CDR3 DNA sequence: TGTGCCAGCAGTTTGGTTAGGGCGGGCACCGGGGAGCTGTTTTTT.

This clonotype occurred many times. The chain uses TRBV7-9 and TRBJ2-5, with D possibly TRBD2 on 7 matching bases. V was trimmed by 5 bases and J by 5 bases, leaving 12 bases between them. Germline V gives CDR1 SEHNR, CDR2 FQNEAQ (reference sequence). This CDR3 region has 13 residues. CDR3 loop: CASSPRGPETQYF. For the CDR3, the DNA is TGTGCCAGCAGCCCGCGGGGGCCGGAGACCCAGTACTTC.

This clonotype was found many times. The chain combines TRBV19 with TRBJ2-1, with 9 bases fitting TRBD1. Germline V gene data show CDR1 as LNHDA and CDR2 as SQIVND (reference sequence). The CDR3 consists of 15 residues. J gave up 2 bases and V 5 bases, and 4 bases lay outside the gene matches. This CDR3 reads CASSVGDRAYNEQFF. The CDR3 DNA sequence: TGTGCCAGTAGTGTGGGGGACAGGGCCTACAATGAGCAGTTCTTC.

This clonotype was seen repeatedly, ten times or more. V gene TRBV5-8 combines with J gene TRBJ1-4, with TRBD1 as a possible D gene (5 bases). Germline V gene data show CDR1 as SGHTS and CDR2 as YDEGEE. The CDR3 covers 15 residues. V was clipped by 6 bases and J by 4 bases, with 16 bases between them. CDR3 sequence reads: CASTPTEFGNEKLFF. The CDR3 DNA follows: TGTGCCAGCACCCCGACAGAATTTGGTAATGAAAAACTGTTTTTT.